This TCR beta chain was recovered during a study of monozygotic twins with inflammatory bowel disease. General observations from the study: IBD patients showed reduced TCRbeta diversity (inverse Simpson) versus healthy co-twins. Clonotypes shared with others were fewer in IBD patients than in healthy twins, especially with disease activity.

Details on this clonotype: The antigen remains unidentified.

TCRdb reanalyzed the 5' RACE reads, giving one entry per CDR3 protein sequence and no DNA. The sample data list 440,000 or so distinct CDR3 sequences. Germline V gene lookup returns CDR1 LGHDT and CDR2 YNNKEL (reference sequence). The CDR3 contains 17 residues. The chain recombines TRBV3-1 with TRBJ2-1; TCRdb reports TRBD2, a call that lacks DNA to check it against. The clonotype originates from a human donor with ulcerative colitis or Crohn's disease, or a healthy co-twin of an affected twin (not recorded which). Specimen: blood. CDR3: CASSQVLAGGKNNEQFF.